The clone carrying this T cell receptor beta chain was observed once. The antigen remains undetermined. These data originate in a study of OX40 agonist ivuxolimab in advanced cancers. Findings and caveats of the study: At doses 0.1 to 3.0 mg/kg, CD4+ and CD8+ clones expanded.

TCRdb's copy holds only in-frame clones and misses some; the assay was immunoSEQ multiplex PCR. The profile covers about 73,000 clones, with more than 85% appearing a single time and roughly 10% taken by the ten largest. The material was CD4+ or CD8+ T cells sorted from blood, obtained in a trial of the OX40 agonist ivuxolimab. The TCR sequence derives from an adult with an advanced solid tumor such as melanoma, head and neck, liver or kidney cancer.

The CDR3 coding sequence is TGTGCCAGCAGCTTGGCCTTCAGTAATCAGCCCCAGCATTTT. Translated, it gives CASSLAFSNQPQHF. The chain employs TRBV5-4 and TRBJ1-5, with D unresolved. Germline V lookup: CDR1 SGHNT, CDR2 YYREEE (reference sequence). Trimming left V 0 bases short and J 4 bases short, with 8 bases between. The CDR3 extends over 14 amino acids.